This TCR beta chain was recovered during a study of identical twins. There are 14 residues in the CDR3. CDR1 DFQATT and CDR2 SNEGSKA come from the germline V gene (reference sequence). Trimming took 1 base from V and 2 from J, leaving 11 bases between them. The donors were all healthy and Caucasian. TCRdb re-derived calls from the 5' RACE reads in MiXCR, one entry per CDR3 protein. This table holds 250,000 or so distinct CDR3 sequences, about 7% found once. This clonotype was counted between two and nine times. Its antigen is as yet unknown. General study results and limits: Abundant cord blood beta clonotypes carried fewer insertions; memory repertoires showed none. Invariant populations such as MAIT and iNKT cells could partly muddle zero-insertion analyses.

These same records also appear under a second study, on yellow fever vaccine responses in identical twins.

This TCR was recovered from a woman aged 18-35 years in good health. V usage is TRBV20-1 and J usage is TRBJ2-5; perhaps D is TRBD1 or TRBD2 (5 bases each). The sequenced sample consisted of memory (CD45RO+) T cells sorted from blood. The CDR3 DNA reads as TGCAGTGCTAGAGCCGGGGCGGTACAAGAGACCCAGTACTTC. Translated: CSARAGAVQETQYF.